A selection of T cell receptor beta chains follows, all from one sample in a study of blood T cell repertoires in COVID-19. Sequencing used immunoSEQ multiplex PCR; TCRdb keeps in-frame clones, though not all of them. The sample consists of a few hundred thousand clones, approximately 85% of them appearing once. What was sequenced was peripheral blood. These TCRs come from a man aged 50 to 60 with active or convalescent COVID-19. The CDR3 runs from the conserved cysteine through the conserved F or W. Fields, in order: V gene, D gene, clone size, J gene, CDR3 DNA, CDR3 protein. A D gene is named only where the DNA matches it firmly. Clone size is stated in some rows and not others, as once, few, many or a class when expanded.

v_gene: TRBV5-4; d_gene: NA; abundance: NA; j_gene: TRBJ1-2; CDR3nt: TGTGCCAGCAGCTTGGACGGAGGGAAGGACTACACCTTC; CDR3aa: CASSLDGGKDYTF
v_gene: TRBV30; d_gene: NA; abundance: NA; j_gene: TRBJ1-1; CDR3nt: TGTGCCTGGAGTCTGGAGAAGAACACTGAAGCTTTCTTT; CDR3aa: CAWSLEKNTEAFF
v_gene: TRBV7-9; d_gene: NA; abundance: NA; j_gene: TRBJ2-2; CDR3nt: TGTGCCAGCAGCCTAAACACCGGGGAGCTGTTTTTT; CDR3aa: CASSLNTGELFF
v_gene: TRBV7-8; d_gene: TRBD2; abundance: NA; j_gene: TRBJ2-7; CDR3nt: TGTGCCAGCAGCCGCCTAGCGGGAGTCTACGAGCAGTACTTC; CDR3aa: CASSRLAGVYEQYF
v_gene: TRBV30; d_gene: NA; abundance: NA; j_gene: TRBJ2-7; CDR3nt: TGTGCCTGGAGTGATCCGACAGGTCGCTACGAGCAGTACTTC; CDR3aa: CAWSDPTGRYEQYF
v_gene: TRBV21-1; d_gene: NA; abundance: NA; j_gene: TRBJ1-2; CDR3nt: TGTGCCAGCAGCAAAGTCAGCAGGTGGGCCTGCAGGTATGGCTACACCTTC; CDR3aa: CASSKVSRWACRYGYTF
v_gene: TRBV24-1; d_gene: TRBD2; abundance: NA; j_gene: TRBJ2-1; CDR3nt: TGTGCCACCAGTGCTCGCGGGAGGGTGGTTGAGCAGTTCTTC; CDR3aa: CATSARGRVVEQFF
v_gene: TRBV12-3/TRBV12-4; d_gene: TRBD1; abundance: once; j_gene: TRBJ1-1; CDR3nt: TGTGCCAGCAGGCCAGGGGGTTTGACTGAAGCTTTCTTT; CDR3aa: CASRPGGLTEAFF
v_gene: TRBV28; d_gene: NA; abundance: NA; j_gene: TRBJ1-2; CDR3nt: TGTGCCACCCTAGGGGCCGATCTCTATGGCTACACCTTC; CDR3aa: CATLGADLYGYTF
v_gene: TRBV3-1/TRBV3-2; d_gene: TRBD2; abundance: NA; j_gene: TRBJ2-6; CDR3nt: TGTGCCAGCAGCCGGACTAGCGGGAGCTCTGGGGCCAACGTCCTGACTTTC; CDR3aa: CASSRTSGSSGANVLTF
v_gene: TRBV7-3; d_gene: NA; abundance: NA; j_gene: TRBJ2-1; CDR3nt: TGTGCCAGCAGCTTAAATCCACCGCGTGAGCAGTTCTTC; CDR3aa: CASSLNPPREQFF
v_gene: TRBV4-1; d_gene: NA; abundance: NA; j_gene: TRBJ2-1; CDR3nt: TGCGCCAGCAGCCAAGAGCGGAACTCCTACAATGAGCAGTTCTTC; CDR3aa: CASSQERNSYNEQFF
v_gene: TRBV27; d_gene: TRBD1; abundance: NA; j_gene: TRBJ2-7; CDR3nt: TGTGCCAGCAGTTTATATTCCGGGACAGGGACGGGTGAGCAGTACTTC; CDR3aa: CASSLYSGTGTGEQYF
v_gene: TRBV7-3; d_gene: NA; abundance: NA; j_gene: TRBJ2-7; CDR3nt: TGTGCCAGCAGCTTAGGTCAAGCGGGCGAGCAGTACTTC; CDR3aa: CASSLGQAGEQYF
v_gene: TRBV7-9; d_gene: TRBD1; abundance: NA; j_gene: TRBJ1-1; CDR3nt: TGTGCCAGCAGCTCAACGGACAGGGAAGAGGTAAACACTGAAGCTTTCTTT; CDR3aa: CASSSTDREEVNTEAFF
v_gene: TRBV4-1; d_gene: NA; abundance: NA; j_gene: TRBJ2-7; CDR3nt: TGCGCCAGCAGCCAACAACCTAGCGTTCTTACCCACGAGCAGTACTTC; CDR3aa: CASSQQPSVLTHEQYF
v_gene: TRBV28; d_gene: TRBD1; abundance: once; j_gene: TRBJ1-4; CDR3nt: TGTGCCAGCAGTCCTCTTTTTGGGGGACAGAATGAAAAACTGTTTTTT; CDR3aa: CASSPLFGGQNEKLFF
v_gene: TRBV9; d_gene: NA; abundance: NA; j_gene: TRBJ2-3; CDR3nt: TGTGCCAGCAGCGCCTATAGCGGCTCTAGCACAGATACGCAGTATTTT; CDR3aa: CASSAYSGSSTDTQYF
v_gene: TRBV7-9; d_gene: NA; abundance: NA; j_gene: TRBJ1-2; CDR3nt: TGTGCCAGCAGCTTCTCACAGGGAGACTATGGCTACACCTTC; CDR3aa: CASSFSQGDYGYTF
v_gene: TRBV7-6; d_gene: TRBD2; abundance: once; j_gene: TRBJ2-1; CDR3nt: TGTGCCAGCAGCTTAGGAGCGGGAGGCCCCCGCGGAGGAAATGAGCAGTTCTTC; CDR3aa: CASSLGAGGPRGGNEQFF
v_gene: TRBV27; d_gene: TRBD2; abundance: NA; j_gene: TRBJ2-5; CDR3nt: TGTGCCAGCAGTTTGGGGAGAGCGGGAGGAGAGACCCAGTACTTC; CDR3aa: CASSLGRAGGETQYF
v_gene: TRBV7-8; d_gene: TRBD2; abundance: NA; j_gene: TRBJ2-7; CDR3nt: TGTGCCAGCAGCGGACTAGCGGGACACTACGAGCAGTACTTC; CDR3aa: CASSGLAGHYEQYF
v_gene: TRBV19; d_gene: NA; abundance: NA; j_gene: TRBJ1-1; CDR3nt: TGTGCCAGTAGTCCACAGGGTCTGAACACTGAAGCTTTCTTT; CDR3aa: CASSPQGLNTEAFF
v_gene: TRBV29-1; d_gene: TRBD2; abundance: NA; j_gene: TRBJ2-1; CDR3nt: TGCAGCGTTGAACCGCCCGGGAGGGAATCCTACAATGAGCAGTTCTTC; CDR3aa: CSVEPPGRESYNEQFF
v_gene: TRBV6-1; d_gene: NA; abundance: NA; j_gene: TRBJ2-1; CDR3nt: TGTGCCAGCAGTGAAGACAGCAGGTACCCCTACAATGAGCAGTTCTTC; CDR3aa: CASSEDSRYPYNEQFF
v_gene: TRBV12-5; d_gene: NA; abundance: NA; j_gene: TRBJ2-2; CDR3nt: TGTGCTAGTGGTTTAGGTCTAGTTGCCGGGGAGCTGTTTTTT; CDR3aa: CASGLGLVAGELFF